Below are 20 T cell receptor beta chains sequenced from a single sample in a study of PD-1 blockade in mismatch repair-deficient tumors. Some clones are missing from TCRdb's copy, which holds only in-frame ones; the method was immunoSEQ multiplex PCR. The sample has about 14,000 clones, about nine tenths seen once. No antigen is known for these receptors. The time point was: identical approximately eleven-day culture without peptide (control). Sequencing was performed on cells cultured in vitro, taken from a patient treated with pembrolizumab. These receptors all come from an adult with mismatch repair-deficient cancer.

DNA for the CDR3: TGTGCCAGCAGCCTCAGACAGGGCACCGCGAATGAAAAACTGTTTTTT. It translates to CASSLRQGTANEKLFF. The chain carries TRBV14 and TRBJ1-4; 7 bases fit TRBD1. The CDR3 has 16 amino acids. CDR1 is SGHDN, CDR2 FVKESK, per germline. V dropped 4 bases and J dropped 5; count of bases not matched to a gene: 10.

This clone came up once. The V call is TRBV2, the J call TRBJ2-5; D gene unclear. CDR3 size: 14 residues. V was pared by 0 bases and J by 3 bases, with 8 bases between. From germline, CDR1 is SNHLY and CDR2 FYNNEI. CDR3 sequence (DNA): TGTGCCAGCAGTGAAGCGGGCCGGGAAGAGACCCAGTACTTC. Translating gives CASSEAGREETQYF.

The V and J genes are TRBV30 and TRBJ2-7; 11 bases agree with TRBD2. J was trimmed by 5 bases and V by 0 bases; bases with no gene match: 15. CDR3 size: 18 residues. Germline V gene lookup returns CDR1 GTSNPN and CDR2 SVGIG (reference sequence). The CDR3: CAWSVRDSGRALPDEQYF. For the CDR3, the DNA is TGTGCCTGGAGTGTACGGGATAGCGGGAGGGCCCTCCCGGACGAGCAGTACTTC.

This chain links TRBV28 with TRBJ2-7; 7 nucleotides align to TRBD1. V lost 6 bases to trimming and J lost 6 bases; unmatched junction nucleotides: 2. The CDR3 is 11 amino acids. CDR1 and CDR2 from the germline V gene are MDHEN and SYDVKM. The CDR3 nucleotides read TGTGCCAGCAGAACAGGGGTCGAGCAGTACTTC. Translated: CASRTGVEQYF.

The chain joins TRBV6-7 to TRBJ1-1; tentative D call: TRBD1 (6 bases). TRBV6-7 is flagged as an ORF with uncertain function. The CDR3 loop spans 18 amino acids. The V and J ends lost 3 bases and 0 bases respectively, with 20 bases between them. The CDR3 nucleotides read TGTGCCAGCAGTTATCCAGACAGGTTCGGCGTTATGAACACTGAAGCTTTCTTT. It encodes CASSYPDRFGVMNTEAFF.

The V call is TRBV19, the J call TRBJ1-3; D is undetermined. The CDR3 sequence is 14 residues long. Trimming left V 8 bases short and J 0 bases short, with 11 bases between. Germline V CDR1 and CDR2: LNHDA, SQIVND (reference sequence). The CDR3: CASSTGGSGNTIYF. The CDR3 DNA reads TGTGCCAGTTCTACGGGCGGCTCTGGAAACACCATATATTTT. The variable domain in full, with the rest retrieved from reference TRBV19 and TRBJ1-3, is DGGITQSPKYLFRKEGQNVTLSCEQNLNHDAMYWYRQDPGQGLRLIYYSQIVNDFQKGDIAEGYSVSREKKESFPLTVTSAQKNPTAFYLCASSTGGSGNTIYFGEGSWLTVV.

The chain combines TRBV6-1 with TRBJ2-2, with 7 bases matching TRBD2. The CDR3 runs 15 residues. Trimming cost V 4 bases and J 4 bases; bases outside gene matches: 6. The germline CDR1 and CDR2 sequences are MNHNS and SASEGT. In DNA, the CDR3 is TGTGCCAGCAGTGTAGAGCGGGAAGGCACCGGGGAGCTGTTTTTT. It is translated as CASSVEREGTGELFF.

The J gene is TRBJ2-5, the V gene TRBV27, with 7 bases identical to TRBD2. Germline V gene sequence: CDR1 MNHEY, CDR2 SMNVEV (reference sequence). The J segment lost 2 bases and the V segment lost 6 bases, leaving 12 bases of the junction unmatched. CDR3 length: 16 amino acids. In nucleotides, the CDR3 is TGTGCCAGCAGCGAATTGGGAGGGTCAGAGCAAGAGACCCAGTACTTC. Amino acids: CASSELGGSEQETQYF.

This clone was observed a handful of times. The chain links TRBV27 to TRBJ1-5; D unclear. Germline values: CDR1 MNHEY, CDR2 SMNVEV (reference sequence). There are 13 residues in the CDR3. The germline V and J ends were trimmed by 10 bases and 0 bases, with 10 bases remaining between them. The CDR3 bases are TGTGCCATCATGGGTTATAGCAATCAGCCCCAGCATTTT. This sequence encodes CAIMGYSNQPQHF.

V and J are TRBV27 and TRBJ2-3; 9 bases line up with TRBD2. Germline V gene data show CDR1 as MNHEY and CDR2 as SMNVEV (reference sequence). V lost 5 bases, J lost 4 bases, and 10 bases stayed unmatched. This CDR3 contains 16 residues. The CDR3 region is CASSQGLARAADTQYF. The CDR3 nucleotides read TGTGCCAGCAGTCAAGGACTAGCGAGGGCGGCAGATACGCAGTATTTT.

This CDR3 is CASSPQGPYNEQFF. In DNA, the CDR3 is TGCGCCAGCAGCCCCCAGGGGCCCTACAATGAGCAGTTCTTC. This chain joins TRBV5-1 and TRBJ2-1; possible D gene TRBD1, 6 bases. Trimming removed 4 bases at V and 2 bases at J, with 10 bases between. Germline CDR1 SGHRS, CDR2 YFSETQ. The length of the CDR3 is 14 residues.

The J gene is TRBJ1-1, the V gene TRBV27, with D uncertain. Between the trimmed V and J ends, which lost 2 bases and 1 base, there was a span of 5 bases. The CDR3 covers 13 residues. Germline V gene sequence: CDR1 MNHEY, CDR2 SMNVEV (reference sequence). This CDR3 is CASSLGGNTEAFF. The CDR3 DNA sequence: TGTGCCAGCAGTTTAGGAGGGAACACTGAAGCTTTCTTT.

The chain carries TRBV7-9 and TRBJ1-2; D might be TRBD1 (5 bases). V was cut by 0 bases and J by 5 bases, with 10 bases left in between. The CDR3 runs to 14 residues. In germline, CDR1 is SEHNR, CDR2 FQNEAQ (reference sequence). For the CDR3, the DNA is TGTGCCAGCAGCTTAGCGGGGGAACCGTATGGCTACACCTTC. It codes for CASSLAGEPYGYTF. Combining the CDR3 with reference TRBV7-9 and TRBJ1-2 gives the whole variable domain DTGVSQNPRHKITKRGQNVTFRCDPISEHNRLYWYRQTLGQGPEFLTYFQNEAQLEKSRLLSDRFSAERPKGSFSTLEIQRTEQGDSAMYLCASSLAGEPYGYTFGSGTRLTVV.

This rearrangement joins TRBV7-6 to TRBJ2-7; D is tentatively TRBD1 or TRBD2 (6 bases each). The length of the CDR3 is 16 residues. Trimming left V 1 base short and J 1 base short, with 14 bases between. Looked up from germline, CDR1 is SGHVS and CDR2 is FNYEAQ. The CDR3 sequence: CASSLGSGAVSYEQYF. The CDR3 region has the DNA TGTGCCAGCAGCTTAGGTTCGGGGGCGGTTTCCTACGAGCAGTACTTC.

This clone was recorded only once. This chain connects TRBV5-8 to TRBJ1-2; no definite D call. This CDR3 has 15 amino acids. The germline V gene has CDR1 SGHTS and CDR2 YDEGEE. Trimming cost V 4 bases and J 5 bases, with 18 bases left between them. The CDR3 bases are TGTGCCAGCAGCCGCGAGACAAGTTACCCTTATGGCTACACCTTC. Protein: CASSRETSYPYGYTF.

The chain has TRBV2 and TRBJ2-7, with 7 bases matching TRBD2. The CDR3 has 16 residues. The germline CDR1 and CDR2 sequences are SNHLY and FYNNEI. V shed 8 bases, J shed 5 bases, and the junction held 18 bases outside the gene matches. The CDR3 reads CASRRDYTARRDEQYF. The DNA of the CDR3 is TGTGCCAGCCGCAGGGACTATACGGCCCGAAGAGACGAGCAGTACTTC.

The CDR3 region has the DNA TGCGCCAGCAGCTGGGGGGGGGACGGAGAGACCCAGTACTTC. Protein product: CASSWGGDGETQYF. The chain uses TRBV5-1 and TRBJ2-5, with 7 bases matching TRBD2. Germline CDR1 reads SGHRS; CDR2 reads YFSETQ. With V trimmed by 3 bases and J by 4 bases, 6 bases remained unmatched. The CDR3 is 14 residues long. The variable domain in full, completed from reference TRBV5-1 and TRBJ2-5, reads KAGVTQTPRYLIKTRGQQVTLSCSPISGHRSVSWYQQTPGQGLQFLFEYFSETQRNKGNFPGRFSGRQFSNSRSEMNVSTLELGDSALYLCASSWGGDGETQYFGPGTRLLVL.

The CDR3: CASSLEGLEGLFF. CDR3 DNA: TGCGCCAGCAGCTTGGAGGGGTTGGAGGGGCTGTTTTTT. The chain links TRBV5-1 to TRBJ2-2; TRBD2 is a possible D gene (6 bases). Germline-derived CDR1 and CDR2 are SGHRS and YFSETQ. V was shortened by 0 bases and J by 13 bases, with 13 bases between the two germline ends. The CDR3 is 13 residues long.

The J gene is TRBJ2-2, the V gene TRBV19; TRBD1 matches at 10 bases. J gave up 1 base and V 3 bases, and 5 bases lay outside the gene matches. The CDR3 extends over 17 amino acids. The germline gives CDR1 LNHDA, CDR2 SQIVND (reference sequence). The CDR3 nucleotides are TGTGCCAGTAGTATGCTTTGGACAGGGGGGAACACCGGGGAGCTGTTTTTT. Translated, it gives CASSMLWTGGNTGELFF.

The rearrangement uses TRBV28 and TRBJ2-7, with D tentatively TRBD2 (5 bases). V was pared by 5 bases and J by 5 bases, with 16 bases between. The CDR3 length is 14 residues. Germline CDR1 is MDHEN and CDR2 is SYDVKM. The CDR3 sequence: CASSLPLRAHEQYF. The CDR3 DNA reads TGTGCCAGCAGTCTCCCGCTGAGGGCCCACGAGCAGTACTTC.